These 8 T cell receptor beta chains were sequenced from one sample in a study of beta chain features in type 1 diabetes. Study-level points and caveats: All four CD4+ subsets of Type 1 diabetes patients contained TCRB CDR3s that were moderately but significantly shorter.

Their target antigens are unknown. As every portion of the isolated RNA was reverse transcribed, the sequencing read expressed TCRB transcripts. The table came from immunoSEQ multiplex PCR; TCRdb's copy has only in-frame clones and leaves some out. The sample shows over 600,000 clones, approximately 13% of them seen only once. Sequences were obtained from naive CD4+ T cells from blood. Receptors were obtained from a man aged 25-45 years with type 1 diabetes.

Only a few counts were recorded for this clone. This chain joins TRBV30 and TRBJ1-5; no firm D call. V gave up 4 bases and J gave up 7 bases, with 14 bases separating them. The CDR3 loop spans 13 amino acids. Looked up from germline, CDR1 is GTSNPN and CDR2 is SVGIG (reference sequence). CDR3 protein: CAWTPRGGQPQHF. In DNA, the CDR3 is TGTGCCTGGACCCCCCGTGGCGGCCAGCCCCAGCATTTT.

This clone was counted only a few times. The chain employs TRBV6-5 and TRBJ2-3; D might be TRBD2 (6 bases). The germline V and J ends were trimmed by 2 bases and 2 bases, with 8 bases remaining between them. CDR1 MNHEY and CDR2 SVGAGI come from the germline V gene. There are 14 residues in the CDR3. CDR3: CASSYGEATDTQYF. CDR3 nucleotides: TGTGCCAGCAGTTACGGGGAGGCCACAGATACGCAGTATTTT.

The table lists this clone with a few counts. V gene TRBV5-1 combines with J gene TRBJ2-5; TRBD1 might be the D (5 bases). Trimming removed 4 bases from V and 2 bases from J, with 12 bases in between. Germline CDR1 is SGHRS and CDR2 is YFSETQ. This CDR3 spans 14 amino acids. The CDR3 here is CASSRGGEQETQYF. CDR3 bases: TGCGCCAGCAGCAGGGGTGGGGAACAAGAGACCCAGTACTTC.

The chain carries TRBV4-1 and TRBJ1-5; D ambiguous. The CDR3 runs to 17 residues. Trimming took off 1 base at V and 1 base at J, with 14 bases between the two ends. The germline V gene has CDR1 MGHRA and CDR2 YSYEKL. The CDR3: CASSQVQVGFSNQPQHF. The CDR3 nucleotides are TGCGCCAGCAGCCAAGTCCAGGTAGGGTTCAGCAATCAGCCCCAGCATTTT.

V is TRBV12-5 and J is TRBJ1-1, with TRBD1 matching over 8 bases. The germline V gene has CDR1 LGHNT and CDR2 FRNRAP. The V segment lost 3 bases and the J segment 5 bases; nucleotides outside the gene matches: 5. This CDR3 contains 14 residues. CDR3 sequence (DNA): TGTGCTAGTGGTTTCACAGGGGGTGTTACTGAAGCTTTCTTT. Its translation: CASGFTGGVTEAFF.

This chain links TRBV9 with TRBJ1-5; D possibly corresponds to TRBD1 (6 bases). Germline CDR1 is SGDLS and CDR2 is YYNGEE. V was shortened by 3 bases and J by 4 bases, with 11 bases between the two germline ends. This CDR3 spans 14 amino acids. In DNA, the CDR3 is TGTGCCAGCAGCGCATCACAGGGAAATCAGCCCCAGCATTTT. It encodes CASSASQGNQPQHF.

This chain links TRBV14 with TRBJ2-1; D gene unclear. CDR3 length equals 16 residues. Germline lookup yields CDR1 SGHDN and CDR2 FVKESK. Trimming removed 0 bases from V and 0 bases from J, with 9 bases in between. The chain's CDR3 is CASSQDRVLSYNEQFF. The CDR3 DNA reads TGTGCCAGCAGCCAAGATCGCGTCCTCTCCTACAATGAGCAGTTCTTC. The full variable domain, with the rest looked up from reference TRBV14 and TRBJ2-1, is EAGVTQFPSHSVIEKGQTVTLRCDPISGHDNLYWYRRVMGKEIKFLLHFVKESKQDESGMPNNRFLAERTGGTYSTLKVQPAELEDSGVYFCASSQDRVLSYNEQFFGPGTRLTVL.

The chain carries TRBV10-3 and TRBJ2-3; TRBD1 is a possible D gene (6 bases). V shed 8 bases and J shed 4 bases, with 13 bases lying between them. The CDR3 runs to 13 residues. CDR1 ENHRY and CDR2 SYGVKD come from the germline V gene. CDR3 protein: CAILAGEPDTQYF. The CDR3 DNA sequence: TGTGCCATCCTTGCAGGGGAACCAGATACGCAGTATTTT.